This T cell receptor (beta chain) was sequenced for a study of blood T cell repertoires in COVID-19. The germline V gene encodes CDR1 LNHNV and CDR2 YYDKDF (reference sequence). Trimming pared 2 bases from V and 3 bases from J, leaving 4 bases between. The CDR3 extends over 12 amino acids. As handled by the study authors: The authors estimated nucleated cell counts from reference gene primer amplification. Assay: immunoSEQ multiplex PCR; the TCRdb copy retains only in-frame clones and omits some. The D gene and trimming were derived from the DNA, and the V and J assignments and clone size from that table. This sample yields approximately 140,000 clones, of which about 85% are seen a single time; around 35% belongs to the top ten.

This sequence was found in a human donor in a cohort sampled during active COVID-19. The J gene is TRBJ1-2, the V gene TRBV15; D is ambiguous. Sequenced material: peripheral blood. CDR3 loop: CATSRQDYGYTF. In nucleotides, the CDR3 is TGTGCCACCAGCAGACAGGACTATGGCTACACCTTC.